Following are 15 T cell receptor beta chains from one sample sequenced in a study of response to subunit inactivated influenza vaccine. TCRdb independently ran MiXCR on the RT-PCR reads; one entry per CDR3 protein. The table lists under 950,000 distinct CDR3 sequences, 21% of them singletons. The sample here was PBMCs from blood, taken 5 days after vaccination. The receptors stem from a man aged 50 or older who received an inactivated influenza vaccine.

The V and J genes are TRBV10-2 and TRBJ1-1, with TRBD1 as a possible D gene (6 bases). Per germline, CDR1 WSHSY and CDR2 SAAADI. The V gene lost 7 bases and the J gene lost 5 bases, with 14 bases spanning the gap. This CDR3 region has 13 residues. The CDR3 here is CASMGGPGTEAFF. In nucleotides, the CDR3 is TGCGCCAGCATGGGGGGGCCGGGGACTGAAGCTTTCTTT.

At least ten counts were recorded for this clonotype. J is TRBJ2-5 and V is TRBV12-3 or TRBV12-4, with 7 positions matching TRBD1. The CDR3 is 15 amino acids. V trimming: 3 bases; J trimming: 4 bases; junction bases outside the gene matches: 8. CDR3 DNA: TGTGCCAGCAGTTTGGTGGCAGGGGGTGCAGAGACCCAGTACTTC. The encoded protein is CASSLVAGGAETQYF.

The genes are TRBV7-8 and TRBJ1-2, with D possibly matching TRBD1 (5 bases). Germline V lookup: CDR1 SGHVS, CDR2 FQNEAQ. The CDR3 consists of 14 residues. Trimming stripped 4 bases from V and 8 bases from J, with 17 bases between. The CDR3 here is CASSSGTDLRGYTF. Written as DNA, the CDR3 is TGTGCCAGCAGCTCCGGGACGGACTTACGGGGCTACACCTTC.

This clonotype turned up a few times. The chain couples TRBV6-5 to TRBJ2-7, with D hard to call. The CDR3 loop spans 14 amino acids. V lost 0 bases to trimming and J lost 3 bases, with 9 bases between them. Germline CDR1 and CDR2: MNHEY and SVGAGI. The CDR3 coding sequence is TGTGCCAGCAGTTACTCGTATGACAACTACGAGCAGTACTTC. Amino acid sequence: CASSYSYDNYEQYF.

The rearrangement uses TRBV5-1 and TRBJ2-5, with a possible D match to TRBD2 (5 bases). Germline V lookup: CDR1 SGHRS, CDR2 YFSETQ. V was shortened by 2 bases and J by 4 bases, with 18 bases between the two germline ends. This CDR3 has 16 amino acids. CDR3 coding DNA: TGCGCCAGCAGCTTTGGGTCCTTTAGCGCAGGAGAGACCCAGTACTTC. Its translation: CASSFGSFSAGETQYF.

This chain links TRBV4-2 with TRBJ2-2; D possibly uses TRBD1 or TRBD2 (5 bases each). Germline CDR1 and CDR2: LGHNA and YNFKEQ. V lost 4 bases, J lost 3 bases, and 12 bases lay in between. The CDR3 covers 15 residues. CDR3 region: CASSPGTLYTGELFF. The CDR3 DNA reads as TGTGCCAGCAGCCCCGGGACGTTATACACCGGGGAGCTGTTTTTT.

The chain employs TRBV18 and TRBJ2-1, with D possibly matching TRBD2 (6 bases). The germline CDR1 and CDR2 sequences are KGHSH and LQKENI. Trimming pared 6 bases from V and 8 bases from J, leaving 14 bases between. The CDR3 contains 13 residues. The CDR3 protein is CASSLGRRDEQFF. The CDR3 DNA reads TGTGCCAGCTCCCTTGGGAGGCGGGATGAGCAGTTCTTC.

V gene TRBV6-5 combines with J gene TRBJ1-5, with D unresolved. V lost 0 bases to trimming and J lost 7 bases, with 13 bases between them. The CDR3 length is 15 residues. CDR1 MNHEY and CDR2 SVGAGI come from the germline V gene. The CDR3 bases are TGTGCCAGCAGTTACTCCCTCGAGTGGGTGCAGCCCCAGCATTTT. The encoded protein is CASSYSLEWVQPQHF.

The J gene is TRBJ1-1, the V gene TRBV28; 10 bases match TRBD1. Germline CDR1 MDHEN, CDR2 SYDVKM. The CDR3 sequence is 16 residues long. Germline trimming cut 5 bases from V and 0 bases from J; bases unmatched to any gene: 6. CDR3 region: CASSRGQGTLNTEAFF. CDR3 nucleotide sequence: TGTGCCAGCAGTCGGGGACAGGGGACTTTGAACACTGAAGCTTTCTTT.

Only a few counts were recorded for this clonotype. The chain employs TRBV12-3 or TRBV12-4 and TRBJ2-4; 11 bases agree with TRBD2. The trim removed 7 bases at V and 6 bases at J, leaving 5 bases unmatched. This CDR3 contains 14 residues. The chain's CDR3 is CASTMGLAANIQYF. CDR3 nucleotide sequence: TGTGCCAGCACCATGGGACTAGCGGCAAACATTCAGTACTTC.

The chain carries TRBV20-1 and TRBJ1-6; 8 bases line up with TRBD1. The CDR3 runs to 15 residues. The germline gives CDR1 DFQATT, CDR2 SNEGSKA (reference sequence). V lost 5 bases, J lost 7 bases, and 10 bases stayed unmatched. The CDR3 here is CSAYLPGQENSPLHF. CDR3 DNA sequence: TGCAGTGCTTACCTTCCGGGACAGGAGAATTCACCCCTCCACTTT.

The chain has TRBV4-1 and TRBJ2-7, with 7 positions matching TRBD2. The CDR3 has 14 amino acids. The V gene's germline CDR1 is MGHRA and CDR2 YSYEKL. V shed 4 bases and J 5 bases; nucleotides not matched to a gene: 8. CDR3 sequence: CASSPREGWDEQYF. As DNA, the CDR3 is TGCGCCAGCAGCCCGAGGGAGGGGTGGGACGAGCAGTACTTC.

There are a few counts of this clonotype. The chain recombines TRBV6-2 or TRBV6-3 with TRBJ1-2; D gene unclear. The CDR3 is made up of 12 amino acids. Germline CDR1 reads MNHEY; CDR2 reads SVGEGT. The V end lost 7 bases, the J end lost 3 bases, and 9 bases lay between the germline ends. CDR3 sequence (DNA): TGTGCCAGCAAACGGGTCGACTATGGCTACACCTTC. Translated: CASKRVDYGYTF.

This rearrangement joins TRBV20-1 to TRBJ2-6; 7 nucleotides agree with TRBD1. CDR3 size: 15 residues. CDR1 is DFQATT and CDR2 is SNEGSKA in the germline V gene (reference sequence). The junction had 7 bases not matched to a gene; V was cut back by 6 bases and J by 2 bases. The CDR3 coding sequence is TGCAGTGCCCCGGCCCAGGGGGCTGGGGCCAACGTCCTGACTTTC. This codes for CSAPAQGAGANVLTF.

This clonotype was detected once. The rearrangement uses TRBV7-9 and TRBJ1-1; possible D gene TRBD1, 5 bases. The germline CDR1 and CDR2 sequences are SEHNR and FQNEAQ (reference sequence). The V end was cut by 4 bases, the J end by 4 bases, with 16 bases between. This CDR3 contains 15 residues. The CDR3 loop reads CASSSQLGVGTEAFF. CDR3 in DNA: TGTGCCAGCAGCTCCCAGTTGGGGGTTGGCACTGAAGCTTTCTTT. Complete variable domain (other parts from reference TRBV7-9 and TRBJ1-1): DTGVSQNPRHKITKRGQNVTFRCDPISEHNRLYWYRQTLGQGPEFLTYFQNEAQLEKSRLLSDRFSAERPKGSFSTLEIQRTEQGDSAMYLCASSSQLGVGTEAFFGQGTRLTVV.